This T cell receptor beta chain was captured in a study of long-term antiretroviral therapy in people with HIV (dated by TCRdb to between 2020 and 2023). Study-level background: Collection of the earliest samples took place about a decade ahead of the 2015 WHO recommendation for immediate ART, at a time when ART was typically delayed until CD4 counts fell. A retrospective serial study tested whether ART initiation and durable HIV suppression were associated with changes in peripheral blood TRB repertoire composition and diversity. A total of 192 cryopreserved PBMC samples were contributed to the cohort by 30 adults with confirmed HIV infection, with samples collected serially over a mean of roughly six years (range 1-12). About 35% of the 30 participants with HIV were female. No cross-contamination during QIAcube processing was seen in test extractions of a monoclonal T-cell line run alongside around 34 polyclonal samples. The investigation overall reported the following: No data were available on ART adherence, viral resistance or therapy changes, limiting inferences about post-ART repertoire changes. Unsorted PBMC were profiled instead of sorted CD4+ and CD8+ T cells because pre-ART samples had limited cell numbers. Starting ART was linked to a significant rise in TRB diversity, yet even with long-term ART the diversity remained significantly lower than in transplant donor controls. The repertoire was dominated across all time points by expanded TRB clones identified before ART initiation, although this dominance was seen to fluctuate and to decrease in many PLHIV after ART. CDR3 length ranges in HIV repertoires were narrower than in controls, and network structure suggested an antigen-experienced repertoire with only a slight naive shift after ART. Because PBMC availability was limited, only the TCR beta chain was sequenced, with no alpha chain pairing. Samples dated from the mid-2000s to the late 2010s, and the ART regimens used may be less effective than current ones.

To be included, a participant needed at least one PBMC sample from before ART initiation plus at least two post-ART samples. Treatment was received in the United States of America by all participants with HIV. Before DNA extraction, cryopreserved samples of roughly 0.9-10 million PBMC were thawed and then washed. At the time of the earliest PBMC sample, participants with HIV were aged between roughly 20 and 54 years. Per participant, PBMC samples came from 1-4 timepoints prior to ART initiation and 2-8 timepoints following ART initiation, for a median of 7 samples. For every participant, serial HIV viral load, CD4+ T-cell count, ART history and demographic data were obtained. Genomic DNA was extracted from unsorted PBMC with a Qiagen kit on a QIAcube, processed in batches of 12 samples. Via the germline V gene, CDR1 is SNHLY and CDR2 FYNNEI. V is clipped by 6 bases and J by 3 bases, and the sequence between their germline boundaries is 14 bases long. From the cysteine up to the phenylalanine, the CDR3 has a length of 14 residues. Here the CDR3 DNA is all that survives: 42 bases in frame from base 1.

Concerning this clone: Its antigen has not been determined. Nothing much larger sits one base from this clone, and base qualities are not available.

The immunoSEQ hsTCRB v3.0 assay was used at survey level resolution to sequence the TRB variable region. The targeted TRB sequencing depth was roughly 40,000-55,000 T-cell genomes per sample. TRB libraries were pooled and sequenced on an Illumina MiSeq using a v3 150-cycle kit. Regarding the original processing steps: Repertoire analysis ran in R within a reproducible Nextflow workflow covering QC, data transformation and analysis. Custom analyses were implemented in LymphoSeq2, an R package for AIRR-Seq data exploration. After excluding a handful of samples that yielded fewer than 5000 total TRB sequences, approximately 180 HIV repertoires remained for analysis. Among the 170 to 200 retained HIV repertoires, under 65 were collected before ART initiation and under 150 after ART initiation. Each repertoire was downsampled to 5000 TRB nucleotide sequences, and summary statistics were averaged across 100 downsampling iterations. TRB sequences were retained for analysis only if CDR3 regions of at least seven amino acids were present. Two measures captured diversity: a Shannon entropy-derived clonality score and the Gini coefficient. In the repertoire networks, any two of the top 5000 CDR3 amino acid sequences were linked whenever the two sequences differed by an edit distance of one. For TRB CDR3 amino acid sequences, GLIPH2 was used to predict antigen specificity groups and MHC restriction. To flag known CMV, EBV, HIV or tissue antigen associations, CDR3 amino acid sequences were matched against VDJdb and McPAS-TCR. Pre-ART, post-ART and control groups were compared with Wilcoxon signed-rank tests and Holm-Bonferroni correction. This is the immuneACCESS table as TCRdb keeps it, with only in-frame sequences that have V and J called. A part of the clones is gone; compared with another copy, unresolved V genes explain less than half, and the rest is unexplained. That table gives V, J and clone size, and the DNA gave D and trimming. This sample has some 27,000 clones in its table, and approximately 85% of those were observed once. The ten most abundant clones make up just under 8.5% of the sample.

Sequences were derived from unsorted PBMCs, sampled 3 years after starting antiretroviral therapy. The V and J segments used are TRBV2 and TRBJ1-2, with the D gene call left open. The clonotype originates from a middle-aged man with HIV. The nucleotide sequence is TGTGCCAGCAGGGGGATGGGAGACTACTATGGCTACACCTTC. It is translated as CASRGMGDYYGYTF.